Below, 14 T cell receptor beta chains from the same sample are listed, as sequenced in a study of T-cell reconstitution after alpha-beta-depleted transplantation in children. Preparing the TCRbeta library involved the use of unique molecular identifiers. TCRdb reprocessed the PCR reads with MiXCR, giving one entry per CDR3 protein. The table records some 500,000 distinct CDR3 sequences, around 19% of them present only once. The specimen was PBMCs from the stem cell graft donor, collected from the stem cell graft. These receptors came from a human donor who donated a stem cell graft to a child with acute lymphoblastic leukemia.

In nucleotides, the CDR3 is TGTGCCAGCAGTGACCTCAGGGGCATCGGTGAGCAGTTCTTC. Residues: CASSDLRGIGEQFF. The genes are TRBV2 and TRBJ2-1; D possibly corresponds to TRBD1 (6 bases). The CDR3 is 14 amino acids. Germline V gives CDR1 SNHLY, CDR2 FYNNEI. Trimming shortened V by 3 bases and J by 9 bases, and 15 bases separated the two germline ends.

This clonotype was found a few times. The chain carries TRBV11-2 and TRBJ1-2; D may be TRBD1 (6 bases). V lost 7 bases, J lost 3 bases, and 15 bases lay in between. CDR1 and CDR2 from the germline V gene are SGHAT and FQNNGV. CDR3 length equals 14 residues. The DNA for the CDR3 is TGTGCCAGCACTCTTTCTGAGGGGGACTATGGCTACACCTTC. Translating it yields CASTLSEGDYGYTF. The variable domain in full, with the rest retrieved from reference TRBV11-2 and TRBJ1-2, is EAGVAQSPRYKIIEKRQSVAFWCNPISGHATLYWYQQILGQGPKLLIQFQNNGVVDDSQLPKDRFSAERLKGVDSTLKIQPAKLEDSAVYLCASTLSEGDYGYTFGSGTRLTVV.

Only a few counts were recorded for this clonotype. The rearrangement links TRBV9 to TRBJ2-1; 10 bases are a match to TRBD2. The CDR3 loop spans 16 amino acids. V was pared by 2 bases and J by 2 bases, with 4 bases of the junction left unmatched. Germline V gene data show CDR1 as SGDLS and CDR2 as YYNGEE. DNA of the CDR3: TGTGCCAGCAGCGTGGGACTAGCGCCGACCTACAATGAGCAGTTCTTC. It specifies CASSVGLAPTYNEQFF.

This clonotype has a handful of counts. V and J are TRBV5-1 and TRBJ2-7; D could derive from TRBD1 or TRBD2 (6 bases each). The V end lost 5 bases, the J end lost 2 bases, and 11 bases lay between the germline ends. Germline V gene lookup returns CDR1 SGHRS and CDR2 YFSETQ. CDR3 length: 13 residues. In DNA, the CDR3 is TGCGCCAGCAGGGAGGGGACACCCTACGAGCAGTACTTC. Translating it yields CASREGTPYEQYF. The entire variable domain, with the rest obtained from reference TRBV5-1 and TRBJ2-7, is as follows: KAGVTQTPRYLIKTRGQQVTLSCSPISGHRSVSWYQQTPGQGLQFLFEYFSETQRNKGNFPGRFSGRQFSNSRSEMNVSTLELGDSALYLCASREGTPYEQYFGPGTRLTVT.

Many counts were recorded for this clonotype. The genes are TRBV30 and TRBJ2-1, with TRBD2 matching 8 bases. Trimming removed 2 bases from V and 9 bases from J; junction bases left unmatched: 6. In germline, CDR1 is GTSNPN, CDR2 SVGIG (reference sequence). The CDR3 spans 13 residues. The CDR3 reads CAWSQREPGEQFF. The CDR3 DNA sequence: TGTGCCTGGAGTCAGCGGGAGCCGGGTGAGCAGTTCTTC.

The gene calls are TRBV6-1 and TRBJ1-5, with D tentatively TRBD1 (5 bases). V dropped 4 bases and J dropped 0 bases, with 13 bases sitting between them. Germline values: CDR1 MNHNS, CDR2 SASEGT. The CDR3 totals 16 residues. The CDR3 protein is CASSGRAHNSNQPQHF. The CDR3 DNA reads TGTGCCAGCAGTGGCAGGGCCCATAATAGCAATCAGCCCCAGCATTTT.

This clonotype was recorded a few times. The J gene is TRBJ2-1, the V gene TRBV15, with 13 bases identical to TRBD2. V shed 5 bases and J 7 bases; nucleotides not matched to a gene: 5. This CDR3 is 15 amino acids long. CDR1 is LNHNV, CDR2 YYDKDF, per germline (reference sequence). CDR3 sequence reads: CATSLGLAGANEQFF. In nucleotides, the CDR3 is TGTGCCACCAGCTTAGGACTAGCGGGAGCTAATGAGCAGTTCTTC. Full variable domain (outside the CDR3, taken from reference TRBV15 and TRBJ2-1): DAMVIQNPRYQVTQFGKPVTLSCSQTLNHNVMYWYQQKSSQAPKLLFHYYDKDFNNEADTPDNFQSRRPNTSFCFLDIRSPGLGDTAMYLCATSLGLAGANEQFFGPGTRLTVL.

This clonotype was detected a few times. The chain has TRBV5-1 and TRBJ1-2, with D perhaps matching TRBD1 (5 bases). V dropped 0 bases and J dropped 3 bases, with 12 bases sitting between them. Germline-derived CDR1 and CDR2 are SGHRS and YFSETQ. This CDR3 is 15 amino acids long. CDR3 DNA: TGCGCCAGCAGCTTGGATCCAGGGACGGACTATGGCTACACCTTC. Translation gives CASSLDPGTDYGYTF.

Turning to this clonotype: Without the conserved terminal phenylalanine or tryptophan, this CDR3 likely stems from a read error. V is TRBV15 and J is TRBJ2-5, with D perhaps matching TRBD2 (5 bases). Per germline, CDR1 LNHNV and CDR2 YYDKDF (reference sequence). Trimming left V 0 bases short and J 5 bases short, with 13 bases between. The CDR3 totals 15 residues. CDR3 loop: CATSRDYQEVETQYL. The CDR3 DNA is TGTGCCACCAGCAGAGATTATCAGGAGGTGGAGACCCAGTACTTG.

V usage is TRBV6-1 and J usage is TRBJ2-4; 7 bases match TRBD1. The CDR3 is 13 amino acids. V gave up 6 bases and J gave up 7 bases; unmatched junction bases: 6. From germline, CDR1 is MNHNS and CDR2 SASEGT. CDR3 region: CASSQGDFNIQYF. CDR3 DNA sequence: TGTGCCAGCAGCCAGGGGGATTTTAACATTCAGTACTTC.

This chain uses TRBV5-1 with TRBJ2-3; no firm D call. The CDR3 totals 13 residues. CDR1 SGHRS and CDR2 YFSETQ come from the germline V gene. With 3 bases removed from V and 5 bases from J, the gap between germline ends came to 10 bases. CDR3 in DNA: TGCGCCAGCAGCTCAATCGTTAAAGATACGCAGTATTTT. Amino acids: CASSSIVKDTQYF.

This clonotype was seen repeatedly, ten times or more. This chain uses TRBV5-1 with TRBJ1-1; D remains ambiguous. Trimming left V 0 bases short and J 7 bases short, with 7 bases between. Germline V gene lookup returns CDR1 SGHRS and CDR2 YFSETQ. This CDR3 spans 12 amino acids. This CDR3 is CASSLVGFEAFF. The CDR3, as DNA: TGCGCCAGCAGCTTGGTTGGCTTTGAAGCTTTCTTT.

The V gene is TRBV20-1, the J gene TRBJ2-7; 7 bases agree with TRBD2. V trimming: 3 bases; J trimming: 4 bases; junction bases outside the gene matches: 9. The CDR3 has 14 amino acids. CDR1 DFQATT and CDR2 SNEGSKA come from the germline V gene (reference sequence). The CDR3 DNA is TGCAGTGCTAGCGGGGCCAGCGGGATTTACGAGCAGTACTTC. Translation gives CSASGASGIYEQYF.

The chain is built from TRBV7-8 and TRBJ2-7; D might be TRBD1 or TRBD2, each matching 6 bases. V lost 3 bases and J 4 bases, leaving 22 bases between the germline ends. CDR1 SGHVS and CDR2 FQNEAQ come from the germline V gene. This CDR3 spans 17 amino acids. The CDR3 loop reads CASSFLSLRRGDYEQYF. The CDR3 region has the DNA TGTGCCAGCAGCTTCCTCTCCCTCAGGAGGGGGGATTACGAGCAGTACTTC.